Here is one TCR beta chain with its context. The CDR3 extends over 14 amino acids. Between the trimmed V and J ends, which lost 9 bases and 7 bases, there was a span of 21 bases. Germline values: CDR1 SEHNR, CDR2 FQNEAQ (reference sequence). These data are taken from a study of control samples from healthy donors and cancer patients. Sequencing used immunoSEQ multiplex PCR; TCRdb keeps in-frame clones, though not all of them. The profile shows fewer than 95,000 clones, more than 75% of them singletons. The sample taken for sequencing was blood. V is TRBV7-9 and J is TRBJ1-2; TRBD1 is a possible D gene (6 bases). This TCR was recovered from a woman in her 40s in good health. CDR3 sequence: CASHPRGAGAGYTF. CDR3 DNA sequence: TGTGCCAGTCACCCTAGGGGGGCAGGGGCTGGCTACACCTTC.